This T cell receptor (beta chain) derives from a study of blood T cell repertoires in COVID-19. Study information: Donors in the United States, Italy and Spain gave samples during acute or convalescent COVID-19. Nucleic acid was either cDNA or gDNA, and it came from T cells, B-cell-depleted T cells, or PBMCs.

As originally analysed: The authors estimated nucleated cell counts from reference gene primer amplification. Clones were sequenced by immunoSEQ multiplex PCR, and TCRdb holds only the in-frame ones, with some missing. That table furnishes V, J and clone size, whereas the DNA furnished D and trimming. The sample includes under 300,000 clones, roughly 85% of them seen just once. The CDR3 covers 17 residues. V was pared by 4 bases and J by 0 bases, with 8 bases of the junction left unmatched. CDR1 MDHEN and CDR2 SYDVKM come from the germline V gene. Source material: peripheral blood. The chain employs TRBV28 and TRBJ1-5, with 8 bases fitting TRBD1. The origin of this receptor is a man aged 60 to 75 who had recovered from COVID-19. CDR3: CASSWLTGDYSNQPQHF. CDR3 DNA: TGTGCCAGCAGTTGGCTGACAGGGGACTATAGCAATCAGCCCCAGCATTTT.